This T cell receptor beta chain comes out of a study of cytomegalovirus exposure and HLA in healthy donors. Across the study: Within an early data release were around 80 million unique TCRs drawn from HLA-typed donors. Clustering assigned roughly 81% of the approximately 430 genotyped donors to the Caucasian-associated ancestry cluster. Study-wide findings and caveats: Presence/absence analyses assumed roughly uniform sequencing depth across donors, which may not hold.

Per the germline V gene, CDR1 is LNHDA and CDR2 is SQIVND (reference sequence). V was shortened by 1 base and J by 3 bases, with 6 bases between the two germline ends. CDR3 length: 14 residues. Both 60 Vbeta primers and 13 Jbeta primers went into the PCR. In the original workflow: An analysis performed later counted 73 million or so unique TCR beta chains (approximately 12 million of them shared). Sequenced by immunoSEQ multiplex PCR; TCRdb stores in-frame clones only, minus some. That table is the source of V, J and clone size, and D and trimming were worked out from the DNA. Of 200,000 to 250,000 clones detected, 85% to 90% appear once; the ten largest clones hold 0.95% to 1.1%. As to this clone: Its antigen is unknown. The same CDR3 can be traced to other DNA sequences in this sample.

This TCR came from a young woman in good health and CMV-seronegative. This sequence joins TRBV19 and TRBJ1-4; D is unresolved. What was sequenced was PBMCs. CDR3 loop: CASSIASANEKLFF. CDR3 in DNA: TGTGCCAGTAGTATAGCCTCAGCTAATGAAAAACTGTTTTTT.